These 27 T cell receptor beta chains were sequenced from one sample in a study of shared clonotypes between healthy human individuals. Profiled with immunoSEQ multiplex PCR; TCRdb holds only in-frame clones, not every one. The sample contains around 2.1 million clones, 90% to 97% of which appear only once. The sequencing sample was made of naive CD4+ T cells sorted from blood. As for subset: CD45RA+ positively selected. These receptors were taken from a man between 18 and 29 years old in good health.

This clone is a singleton in its sample. V is TRBV9 and J is TRBJ1-1; D possibly corresponds to TRBD1 (5 bases). This CDR3 is built from 17 residues. Germline-derived CDR1 and CDR2 are SGDLS and YYNGEE. V gave up 0 bases and J gave up 2 bases, with 17 bases separating them. CDR3 sequence: CASSVASGARGNTEAFF. DNA for the CDR3: TGTGCCAGCAGCGTAGCTTCTGGGGCAAGGGGAAACACTGAAGCTTTCTTT.

CDR3 nucleotides: TGTGCCAGCAGCGCCCTCAGCGGAGGTGGCTACACCTTC. It specifies CASSALSGGGYTF. V is TRBV9 and J is TRBJ1-2; D gene uncertain. Germline V gene data show CDR1 as SGDLS and CDR2 as YYNGEE. V lost 3 bases, J lost 7 bases, and 13 bases lay in between. CDR3 size: 13 residues. Drawing the rest from reference TRBV9 and TRBJ1-2, the complete variable domain is DSGVTQTPKHLITATGQRVTLRCSPRSGDLSVYWYQQSLDQGLQFLIQYYNGEERAKGNILERFSAQQFPDLHSELNLSSLELGDSALYFCASSALSGGGYTFGSGTRLTVV.

This clone was seen only once. The chain links TRBV7-9 to TRBJ2-2; D possibly corresponds to TRBD2 (6 bases). CDR1 and CDR2 from the germline V gene are SEHNR and FQNEAQ (reference sequence). This CDR3 contains 14 residues. V was cut by 8 bases and J by 0 bases, with 10 bases left in between. CDR3 in DNA: TGTGCCAGCGGTGGACTAACGAACACCGGGGAGCTGTTTTTT. Protein: CASGGLTNTGELFF.

The V and J genes are TRBV5-1 and TRBJ2-2; TRBD2 is a possible D gene (6 bases). Deletions cut 7 bases from V and 3 bases from J, with 10 bases between. CDR1 SGHRS and CDR2 YFSETQ come from the germline V gene. CDR3 length: 13 residues. The CDR3 DNA follows: TGCGCCAGCTTGCGCGGGGACACCGGGGAGCTGTTTTTT. It encodes CASLRGDTGELFF.

This rearrangement joins TRBV14 to TRBJ2-1; D unresolved. Germline V lookup: CDR1 SGHDN, CDR2 FVKESK. Trimming left V 0 bases short and J 15 bases short, with 12 bases between. The CDR3 extends over 12 amino acids. The CDR3 loop reads CASSQDRIRRFF. CDR3 DNA sequence: TGTGCCAGCAGCCAAGATCGTATTAGGCGGTTCTTC.

The chain combines TRBV7-9 with TRBJ2-3, with 15 bases aligning to TRBD2. J was trimmed by 0 bases and V by 4 bases; bases with no gene match: 5. The CDR3 has 18 residues. The germline gives CDR1 SEHNR, CDR2 FQNEAQ (reference sequence). This chain's CDR3 is CASSYGLAGGISTDTQYF. CDR3 bases: TGTGCCAGCAGCTACGGACTAGCGGGAGGGATTAGCACAGATACGCAGTATTTT.

This sequence joins TRBV5-6 and TRBJ1-5; tentatively, D is TRBD1 (6 bases). This CDR3 is 14 amino acids long. Germline loops: CDR1 SGHDT, CDR2 YYEEEE. Trimming took off 2 bases at V and 3 bases at J, with 9 bases between the two ends. The chain's CDR3 is CASSFRGANQPQHF. DNA of the CDR3: TGTGCCAGCAGCTTTAGGGGGGCCAATCAGCCCCAGCATTTT.

The chain recombines TRBV10-2 with TRBJ2-1; 10 bases fit TRBD2. The CDR3 spans 15 residues. CDR1 and CDR2 from the germline V gene are WSHSY and SAAADI. Germline trimming cut 6 bases from V and 11 bases from J; bases unmatched to any gene: 13. This CDR3 reads CASSRNPGLANQQFF. The DNA for the CDR3 is TGCGCCAGCAGCCGTAATCCGGGACTAGCGAATCAGCAGTTCTTC.

The rearrangement uses TRBV9 and TRBJ2-7; no firm D call. V was pared by 3 bases and J by 2 bases, with 9 bases between. The germline V gene encodes CDR1 SGDLS and CDR2 YYNGEE. This CDR3 spans 13 amino acids. As DNA, the CDR3 is TGTGCCAGCAGCGGGGGTTCAACCTACGAGCAGTACTTC. The encoded protein is CASSGGSTYEQYF.

This chain links TRBV19 with TRBJ1-1; D not certain. V lost 6 bases to trimming and J lost 3 bases, with 14 bases between them. The germline CDR1 and CDR2 sequences are LNHDA and SQIVND (reference sequence). The CDR3 sequence is 14 residues long. The CDR3 loop reads CASSLRILDTEAFF. Written as DNA, the CDR3 is TGTGCCAGTAGCCTCCGGATATTGGACACTGAAGCTTTCTTT. Based on the CDR3 plus reference TRBV19 and TRBJ1-1, the full variable domain is DGGITQSPKYLFRKEGQNVTLSCEQNLNHDAMYWYRQDPGQGLRLIYYSQIVNDFQKGDIAEGYSVSREKKESFPLTVTSAQKNPTAFYLCASSLRILDTEAFFGQGTRLTVV.

This sequence joins TRBV6-5 and TRBJ1-4; TRBD1 agrees at 7 bases. V shed 1 base, J shed 4 bases, and the junction held 6 bases outside the gene matches. This CDR3 has 16 residues. Looked up from germline, CDR1 is MNHEY and CDR2 is SVGAGI. CDR3 loop: CASSYFPAGGNEKLFF. The CDR3 nucleotides are TGTGCCAGCAGTTACTTCCCGGCAGGGGGTAATGAAAAACTGTTTTTT.

The V call is TRBV9, the J call TRBJ1-6; no reliable D call. CDR1 SGDLS and CDR2 YYNGEE come from the germline V gene. This CDR3 region has 14 residues. Trimming removed 3 bases from V and 11 bases from J, with 15 bases in between. Here the CDR3 reads CASSAPGPTPPLHF. In nucleotides, the CDR3 is TGTGCCAGCAGCGCCCCGGGCCCTACTCCACCCCTCCACTTT.

CDR3 bases: TGTGCCAGTAGTATCACCTGGACAGGGAAAAACATTCAGTACTTC. This encodes CASSITWTGKNIQYF. The V and J genes are TRBV19 and TRBJ2-4, with 8 bases matching TRBD1. The CDR3 contains 15 residues. Trimming removed 3 bases from V and 4 bases from J; junction bases left unmatched: 5. Germline CDR1 LNHDA, CDR2 SQIVND (reference sequence). The full variable domain, with the rest looked up from reference TRBV19 and TRBJ2-4, is DGGITQSPKYLFRKEGQNVTLSCEQNLNHDAMYWYRQDPGQGLRLIYYSQIVNDFQKGDIAEGYSVSREKKESFPLTVTSAQKNPTAFYLCASSITWTGKNIQYFGAGTRLSVL.

About this clone itself: At the DNA level, this CDR3 is encoded by other sequences in the same sample as well. J is TRBJ2-7 and V is TRBV18; D remains ambiguous. V lost 3 bases and J lost 3, with 6 bases in between. The CDR3 is 12 amino acids. CDR1 is KGHSH and CDR2 is LQKENI in the germline V gene. The CDR3 spells CASSPGSYEQYF. CDR3 DNA sequence: TGTGCCAGCTCACCCGGAAGCTACGAGCAGTACTTC.

CDR3: CASSLPPRPVENEKLFF. CDR3 nucleotides: TGTGCCAGCAGCTTACCCCCCCGACCGGTAGAAAATGAAAAACTGTTTTTT. This chain uses TRBV5-5 with TRBJ1-4; D remains unclear. Deletions cut 2 bases from V and 5 bases from J, with 19 bases between. The CDR3 extends over 17 amino acids. Per germline, CDR1 SGHKS and CDR2 YYEKEE (reference sequence). Full variable domain (outside the CDR3, taken from reference TRBV5-5 and TRBJ1-4): DAGVTQSPTHLIKTRGQQVTLRCSPISGHKSVSWYQQVLGQGPQFIFQYYEKEERGRGNFPDRFSARQFPNYSSELNVNALLLGDSALYLCASSLPPRPVENEKLFFGSGTQLSVL.

The CDR3 is CASAPVGGRETQYF. CDR3 bases: TGTGCCAGCGCCCCCGTAGGGGGGAGGGAGACCCAGTACTTC. The chain couples TRBV28 to TRBJ2-5; the D call may be TRBD1 or TRBD2 (6 bases each). Germline V gene lookup returns CDR1 MDHEN and CDR2 SYDVKM. V was pared by 8 bases and J by 5 bases, with 18 bases between. The length of the CDR3 is 14 residues.

CDR3 in amino acids: CASSLDRQEGEQYF. In nucleotides, the CDR3 is TGCGCCAGCAGCTTGGACAGACAAGAGGGCGAGCAGTACTTC. This rearrangement joins TRBV5-1 to TRBJ2-7; D possibly corresponds to TRBD2 (5 bases). The CDR3 contains 14 residues. Trimming removed 0 bases from V and 6 bases from J, with 13 bases in between. Germline CDR1 reads SGHRS; CDR2 reads YFSETQ. The full variable domain, completed using reference TRBV5-1 and TRBJ2-7, is KAGVTQTPRYLIKTRGQQVTLSCSPISGHRSVSWYQQTPGQGLQFLFEYFSETQRNKGNFPGRFSGRQFSNSRSEMNVSTLELGDSALYLCASSLDRQEGEQYFGPGTRLTVT.

The chain couples TRBV11-2 to TRBJ2-3; D is ambiguous. The V end was cut by 4 bases, the J end by 9 bases, with 14 bases between. The CDR3 extends over 13 amino acids. The germline gives CDR1 SGHAT, CDR2 FQNNGV. CDR3 in DNA: TGTGCCAGCAGCTCGGACGCGAGGTTCACGCAGTATTTT. This encodes CASSSDARFTQYF.

This chain uses TRBV12-5 with TRBJ1-2; tentative D call: TRBD1 (5 bases). Trimming shortened V by 6 bases and J by 4 bases, and 15 bases separated the two germline ends. The CDR3 has 14 amino acids. The V gene's germline CDR1 is LGHNT and CDR2 FRNRAP. The CDR3 DNA reads as TGTGCTAGTGGCCCGTCGACAAGGGGCTATGGCTACACCTTC. Protein product: CASGPSTRGYGYTF.

About this clone: Other DNA sequences in this sample translate to the same CDR3. V usage is TRBV2 and J usage is TRBJ1-5, with TRBD1 matching 8 bases. CDR3 length equals 13 residues. Trimming at V came to 4 bases and at J to 6 bases, leaving 2 bases not matched to a gene. Germline CDR1 and CDR2: SNHLY and FYNNEI. The CDR3 here is CASSGTGFQPQHF. The DNA for the CDR3 is TGTGCCAGCAGTGGGACAGGGTTTCAGCCCCAGCATTTT.

CDR3 protein: CASSRGGFSNQPQHF. CDR3 DNA sequence: TGTGCCAGCTCACGGGGGGGTTTTAGCAATCAGCCCCAGCATTTT. The chain joins TRBV2 to TRBJ1-5, with D possibly matching TRBD1 (5 bases). CDR3 length: 15 amino acids. Trimming removed 8 bases at V and 0 bases at J, with 14 bases between. Germline CDR1 SNHLY, CDR2 FYNNEI.

Points on this clone: Other DNA sequences from this sample encode an identical CDR3 as well. The V gene is TRBV29-1, the J gene TRBJ2-7, with D possibly being TRBD2 (6 bases). CDR3 length equals 11 residues. V was shortened by 0 bases and J by 6 bases, with 6 bases between the two germline ends. Germline assignment: CDR1 SQVTM and CDR2 ANQGSEA. In DNA, the CDR3 is TGCAGCGTTGAAGAGGGGGGCGAGCAGTACTTC. The encoded protein is CSVEEGGEQYF.

The chain joins TRBV10-3 to TRBJ2-7, with 7 bases aligning to TRBD2. J lost 1 base, V lost 10 bases, and 7 bases had no gene match. The CDR3 runs 13 residues. Germline CDR1 and CDR2: ENHRY and SYGVKD. The DNA of the CDR3 is TGTGCCACGTTCCCGGGGGGTTCCTACGAGCAGTACTTC. It codes for CATFPGGSYEQYF.

The V and J genes are TRBV19 and TRBJ2-7, with TRBD1 as a possible D gene (6 bases). Trimming stripped 6 bases from V and 2 bases from J, with 14 bases between. From germline, CDR1 is LNHDA and CDR2 SQIVND (reference sequence). The CDR3 length is 14 residues. For the CDR3, the DNA is TGTGCCAGTAGAGGGGCTGCAGGGGCCTACGAGCAGTACTTC. It codes for CASRGAAGAYEQYF.

This chain joins TRBV4-3 and TRBJ2-1, with TRBD2 identical over 10 bases. J was trimmed by 13 bases and V by 3 bases; bases with no gene match: 12. The CDR3 is 15 residues long. CDR1 LGHNA and CDR2 YSLEER come from the germline V gene. CDR3 in DNA: TGCGCCAGCAGCCAGACTGGGGCTAGCGGGGGAGGACAGTTCTTC. It translates to CASSQTGASGGGQFF.

V gene TRBV5-4 combines with J gene TRBJ1-3; 7 bases agree with TRBD1. The junction had 13 bases not matched to a gene; V was cut back by 4 bases and J by 0 bases. CDR3 length: 18 amino acids. Germline CDR1 and CDR2: SGHNT and YYREEE (reference sequence). CDR3 nucleotide sequence: TGTGCCAGCAGCACGGGACAGTCCGCCCTCTCCTCTGGAAACACCATATATTTT. Its protein is CASSTGQSALSSGNTIYF.

A note on this clone: Other DNA variants within this sample encode the same CDR3. The rearrangement links TRBV5-1 to TRBJ2-7; 8 bases align to TRBD1. Trimming cost V 4 bases and J 1 base; bases outside gene matches: 7. CDR1 and CDR2 from the germline V gene are SGHRS and YFSETQ. The CDR3 loop spans 15 amino acids. The DNA of the CDR3 is TGCGCCAGCAGCCCCAGACAGGGGTCGTCCTACGAGCAGTACTTC. Encoded protein: CASSPRQGSSYEQYF. The complete variable domain, with remaining parts taken from reference TRBV5-1 and TRBJ2-7, reads KAGVTQTPRYLIKTRGQQVTLSCSPISGHRSVSWYQQTPGQGLQFLFEYFSETQRNKGNFPGRFSGRQFSNSRSEMNVSTLELGDSALYLCASSPRQGSSYEQYFGPGTRLTVT.